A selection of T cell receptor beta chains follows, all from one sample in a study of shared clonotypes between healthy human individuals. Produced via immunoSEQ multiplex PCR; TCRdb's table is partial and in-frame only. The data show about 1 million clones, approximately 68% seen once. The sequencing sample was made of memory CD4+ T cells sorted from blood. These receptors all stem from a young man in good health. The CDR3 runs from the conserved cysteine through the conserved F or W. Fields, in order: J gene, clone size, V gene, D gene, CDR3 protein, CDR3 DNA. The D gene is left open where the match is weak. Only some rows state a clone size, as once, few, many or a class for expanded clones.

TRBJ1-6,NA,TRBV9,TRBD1,CASSPFGQGGNSPLHF,TGTGCCAGCAGCCCGTTCGGACAGGGCGGTAATTCACCCCTCCACTTT
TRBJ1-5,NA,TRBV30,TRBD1,CAWATPGQGNQPQHF,TGTGCCTGGGCCACACCGGGACAGGGGAATCAGCCCCAGCATTTT
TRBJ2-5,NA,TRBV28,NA,CASSLDRLEAQYF,TGTGCCAGCAGTTTAGACCGGTTGGAGGCTCAGTACTTC
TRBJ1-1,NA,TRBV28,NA,CASSLRNTEAFF,TGTGCCAGCAGTTTGCGGAACACTGAAGCTTTCTTT
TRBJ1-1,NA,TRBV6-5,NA,CASSYTAANTEAFF,TGTGCCAGCAGTTACACGGCAGCCAACACTGAAGCTTTCTTT
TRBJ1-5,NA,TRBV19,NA,CASSEEQGRFGNQPQHF,TGTGCCAGTAGTGAGGAACAGGGTAGGTTCGGCAATCAGCCCCAGCATTTT
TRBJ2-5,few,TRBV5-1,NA,CASSVIKETQYF,TGCGCCAGCAGCGTGATAAAAGAGACCCAGTACTTC
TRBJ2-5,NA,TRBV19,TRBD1,CASSIGTVGETQYF,TGTGCCAGTAGCATTGGGACAGTGGGGGAGACCCAGTACTTC
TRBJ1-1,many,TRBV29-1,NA,CSARRLNTEAFF,TGCAGCGCACGACGGTTGAACACTGAAGCTTTCTTT
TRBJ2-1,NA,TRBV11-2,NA,CASSLDSASFNNEQFF,TGTGCCAGCAGCTTAGATTCTGCTAGCTTTAACAATGAGCAGTTCTTC
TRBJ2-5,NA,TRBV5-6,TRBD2,CASSLSSGGYQETQYF,TGTGCCAGCAGCTTGTCTAGCGGGGGGTACCAAGAGACCCAGTACTTC
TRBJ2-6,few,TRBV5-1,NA,CASSPVEYSGANVLTF,TGCGCCAGCAGCCCCGTAGAGTACTCTGGGGCCAACGTCCTGACTTTC
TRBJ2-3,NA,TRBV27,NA,CASKRGVSTDTQYF,TGTGCCAGCAAACGAGGGGTGAGCACAGATACGCAGTATTTT
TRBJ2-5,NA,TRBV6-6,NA,CASSSDSGIETQYF,TGTGCCAGCAGTTCAGACAGCGGAATAGAGACCCAGTACTTC
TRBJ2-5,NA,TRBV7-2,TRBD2,CASSIWTSTETQYF,TGTGCCAGCAGCATTTGGACTAGCACTGAGACCCAGTACTTC
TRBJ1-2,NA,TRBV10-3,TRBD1,CASHRDRERSDGYTF,TGTGCCTCCCACCGGGACAGGGAGAGATCCGATGGCTACACCTTC
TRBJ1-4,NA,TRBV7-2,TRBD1,CASSLWAGGGEKLFF,TGTGCCAGCAGCTTATGGGCAGGGGGAGGTGAAAAACTGTTTTTT
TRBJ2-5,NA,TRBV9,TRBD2,CASSYGTSGAGTQYF,TGTGCCAGCAGCTACGGGACTAGCGGGGCGGGGACCCAGTACTTC
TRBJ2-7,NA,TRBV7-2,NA,CASSLDTSRDLSYYEQYF,TGTGCCAGCAGCTTAGATACCTCCAGGGATCTCTCCTACTACGAGCAGTACTTC
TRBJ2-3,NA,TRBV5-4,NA,CASSSGGLTDTQYF,TGTGCCAGCAGCTCAGGGGGACTCACAGATACGCAGTATTTT
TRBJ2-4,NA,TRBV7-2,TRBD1,CASSSQGKGNIQYF,TGTGCCAGCAGCTCACAGGGGAAAGGAAACATTCAGTACTTC
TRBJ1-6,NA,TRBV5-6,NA,CASSSESRGPSPLHF,TGTGCCAGCAGCTCGGAAAGCAGGGGCCCTTCACCCCTCCACTTT
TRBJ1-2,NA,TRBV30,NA,CAWIHSGGATGYTF,TGTGCCTGGATACACTCGGGGGGCGCTACAGGCTACACCTTC
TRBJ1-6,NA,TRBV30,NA,CAWSALSGAYSSPLHF,TGTGCCTGGAGTGCCCTCTCGGGGGCCTATAGTTCACCCCTCCACTTT
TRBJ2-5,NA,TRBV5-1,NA,CASSLGQQETQYF,TGCGCCAGCAGCTTGGGGCAGCAAGAGACCCAGTACTTC
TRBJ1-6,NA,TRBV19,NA,CASSLTYPNSPLHF,TGTGCCAGTAGTCTAACTTATCCTAATTCACCCCTCCACTTT
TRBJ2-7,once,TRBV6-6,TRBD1,CASVPTGGYSYEQYF,TGTGCCAGCGTACCTACAGGGGGCTACTCCTACGAGCAGTACTTC
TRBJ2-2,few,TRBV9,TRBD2,CASSPRASGSSGELFF,TGTGCCAGCAGCCCTAGGGCTAGCGGGAGTTCCGGGGAGCTGTTTTTT
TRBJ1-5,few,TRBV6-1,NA,CASSDYSIGNQPQHF,TGTGCCAGCAGTGATTACTCGATTGGCAATCAGCCCCAGCATTTT
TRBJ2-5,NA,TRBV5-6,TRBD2,CASSSGLAGGPQETQYF,TGTGCCAGCAGCTCGGGACTAGCGGGGGGCCCGCAAGAGACCCAGTACTTC
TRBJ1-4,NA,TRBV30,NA,CAWSIGGSAEKLFF,TGTGCCTGGAGTATCGGGGGGTCGGCTGAAAAACTGTTTTTT
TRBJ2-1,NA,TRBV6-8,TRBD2,CASSPLSGRDNEQFF,TGTGCCAGCAGTCCTTTAAGCGGGAGGGACAATGAGCAGTTCTTC